Included here is one T cell receptor (beta chain) sequence, with context. What antigen it recognizes has not been identified. No base quality values were provided; no much bigger clone lies one nucleotide off. Whole blood was collected in K2EDTA tubes by collaborating institutions according to the institutions' own protocols. Collaborator samples were shipped for TCRbeta analysis as frozen whole blood, isolated PBMCs, or DNA extracted from either sample type. The sample comes from a study of blood T cell repertoires in COVID-19 (TCRdb year 2020). Broadly, across the study: Collaborator samples came from the United States, Italy and Spain and covered acute and convalescent phases of COVID-19. The prospective study material was composed of cDNA or gDNA derived from T cells, B-cell-depleted T cells, or PBMCs. Subjects who had been exposed to COVID-19, were actively infected with it, or had recovered from it provided the deeply sampled blood TCRbeta repertoires that made up the dataset. The repertoires were released in a freely available public database meant as a resource for research on the immune response to SARS-CoV-2. Samples came from the ongoing ImmuneRACE study (first 160 participants) plus 1,254 subjects from 6 global collaborators. Nearly every sample came with metadata listing a de-identified subject ID, COVID-19 status, age in years and sex. Where HLA class I and class II types were available, the types were taken from metadata supplied by the sample provider, not from assay-based typing. The study at large found these results: The amount of clinical and demographic metadata varied by source and participant and was provided uncurated.

CDR1 and CDR2, looked up from the germline V gene, are ENHRY and SYGVKD. V drops 3 bases and J drops 5 bases, leaving 10 bases in between. Its CDR3 holds 13 amino acids, cysteine through phenylalanine. Here the CDR3 DNA is all that survives: 39 bases in frame from base 1. TCRbeta CDR3 regions were amplified from genomic DNA using the immunoSEQ Assay, a bias-controlled multiplex PCR. The authors' pipeline ran thus. The number of nucleated cells in each sample was estimated from the amplification of reference gene primers within the assay. To quantify the absolute abundance of each unique TCRbeta CDR3 rearrangement, sequence reads were collapsed and filtered. For each sample, productive Simpson clonality was calculated as the square root of Simpson's diversity index across productive rearrangements. This immuneACCESS table, as held by TCRdb, lists in-frame sequences with V and J called but not all clones. Of the missing ones, under half trace to an unresolved V gene in checked studies; the others have no known cause. That table is the source of V, J and clone size, and D and trimming were worked out from the DNA. The sample table records 150,000 to 200,000 clones; approximately 85% of these occur just once. The biggest ten clones account for roughly 9.6% of the sample.

The sequencing sample was made of peripheral blood. The sequence was obtained from a man aged 60-69 years with active or convalescent COVID-19. The chain joins TRBV10-3 to TRBJ2-5; TRBD1 is a weak D gene call, 5 bases matching. The sequenced DNA: TGTGCCATCAGTGAACAGGTTTCCGAGACCCAGTACTTC. Translation gives CAISEQVSETQYF.